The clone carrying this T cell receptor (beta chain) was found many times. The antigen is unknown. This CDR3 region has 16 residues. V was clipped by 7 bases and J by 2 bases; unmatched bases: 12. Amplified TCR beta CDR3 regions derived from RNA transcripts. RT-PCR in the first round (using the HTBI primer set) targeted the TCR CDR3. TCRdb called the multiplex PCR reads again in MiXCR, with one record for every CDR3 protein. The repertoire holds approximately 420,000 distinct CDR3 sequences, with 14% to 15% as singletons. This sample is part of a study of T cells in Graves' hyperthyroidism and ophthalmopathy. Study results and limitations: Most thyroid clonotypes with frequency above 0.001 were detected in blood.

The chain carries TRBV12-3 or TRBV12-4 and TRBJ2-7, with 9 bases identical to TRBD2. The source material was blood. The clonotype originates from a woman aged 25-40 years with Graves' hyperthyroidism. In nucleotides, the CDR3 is TGTGCCAGCAACCCGGGACTAGCTTCTATGACCTACGAGCAGTACTTC. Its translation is CASNPGLASMTYEQYF.